This T cell receptor (beta chain) was sequenced for a study of long-term antiretroviral therapy in people with HIV. The assay, immunoSEQ v3.0, was run at survey level. Method: immunoSEQ multiplex PCR; TCRdb's copy keeps in-frame clones and lacks some. The data contain about 20,000 clones, more than 70% of them seen just once; the ten biggest clones take up 9.5% to 12%. CDR3 length equals 13 residues. V lost 8 bases to trimming and J lost 4 bases, with 11 bases between them. Per germline, CDR1 MNHNS and CDR2 SASEGT. This chain links TRBV6-1 with TRBJ1-4; D remains ambiguous. The receptor was isolated from a man aged 35 to 55 with HIV. The specimen was unsorted PBMCs, collected around 2.4 years after starting antiretroviral therapy. The CDR3 here is CASEEWDNEKLFF. The CDR3 DNA sequence: TGTGCCAGCGAGGAGTGGGATAATGAAAAACTGTTTTTT.